This entry lists 8 T cell receptor beta chains sequenced from one sample in a study of cytomegalovirus exposure and HLA in healthy donors. In the PCR, 60 Vbeta and 13 Jbeta primers were used. Profiled with immunoSEQ multiplex PCR; TCRdb holds only in-frame clones, not every one. The repertoire holds roughly 130,000 clones, approximately 81% seen once, with 0.55% to 0.75% in the top ten. Sequences were obtained from PBMCs. The receptors derive from a man between 18 and 35 years old in good health and CMV-seronegative.

The chain is built from TRBV7-6 and TRBJ1-1; D unclear. The V and J ends lost 1 base and 3 bases respectively, with 9 bases between them. CDR1 SGHVS and CDR2 FNYEAQ come from the germline V gene. This CDR3 is built from 14 residues. DNA for the CDR3: TGTGCCAGCAGCTTAGTTGGGCCGGACACTGAAGCTTTCTTT. Its translation is CASSLVGPDTEAFF.

The V call is TRBV11-2, the J call TRBJ1-5, with D tentatively TRBD1 (5 bases). CDR3 length equals 15 residues. Germline-derived CDR1 and CDR2 are SGHAT and FQNNGV. V lost 0 bases and J 4 bases, leaving 10 bases between the germline ends. This CDR3 is CASSLDWAGNQPQHF. The CDR3 DNA reads TGTGCCAGCAGCTTAGATTGGGCAGGGAATCAGCCCCAGCATTTT.

The CDR3 bases are TGTGCCAGCAGCGTCAGACTAGCGGGGGGGGACAATGAGCAGTTCTTC. It specifies CASSVRLAGGDNEQFF. V is TRBV9 and J is TRBJ2-1, with 14 bases matching TRBD2. V shed 2 bases and J 5 bases; nucleotides not matched to a gene: 3. Germline CDR1 and CDR2: SGDLS and YYNGEE. This CDR3 is built from 16 residues.

The rearrangement joins TRBV13 to TRBJ1-1; no reliable D call. V gave up 3 bases and J gave up 4 bases, with 9 bases separating them. The CDR3 runs to 13 residues. Germline V lookup: CDR1 PRHDT, CDR2 FYEKMQ (reference sequence). In DNA form, the CDR3 reads TGTGCCAGCAGCTTTTCCAGTTCCACTGAAGCTTTCTTT. It is translated as CASSFSSSTEAFF.

The rearrangement joins TRBV9 to TRBJ1-2; D might be TRBD1 (6 bases). Trimming took 0 bases from V and 4 from J, leaving 7 bases between them. CDR1 and CDR2 from the germline V gene are SGDLS and YYNGEE. The CDR3 extends over 13 amino acids. This CDR3 reads CASSVEDSYGYTF. In nucleotides, the CDR3 is TGTGCCAGCAGCGTAGAGGACAGCTATGGCTACACCTTC.

This chain joins TRBV2 and TRBJ2-5; 8 nucleotides match TRBD2. The CDR3 loop spans 15 amino acids. Losses at the gene ends were 7 bases for V and 1 base for J; bases not matched to a gene: 8. Germline V gene lookup returns CDR1 SNHLY and CDR2 FYNNEI. CDR3 DNA sequence: TGTGCCAGCAATAGAGCGGGAGCTGGCCAAGAGACCCAGTACTTC. Translation gives CASNRAGAGQETQYF.

This sequence joins TRBV6-5 and TRBJ2-2; weak D call: TRBD1 (5 bases). Germline loops: CDR1 MNHEY, CDR2 SVGAGI. The CDR3 has 11 amino acids. V was clipped by 6 bases and J by 6 bases, with 5 bases between them. The CDR3 DNA reads as TGTGCCAGCAGACAGGCCGGGGAGCTGTTTTTT. Its protein is CASRQAGELFF.

This rearrangement joins TRBV30 to TRBJ1-5, with D perhaps matching TRBD1 (6 bases). The germline V gene encodes CDR1 GTSNPN and CDR2 SVGIG (reference sequence). V lost 0 bases and J lost 5, with 11 bases in between. The CDR3 spans 14 residues. The CDR3 DNA sequence: TGTGCCTGGAGTGTAGGCAGGGGACATCAGCCCCAGCATTTT. Encoded protein: CAWSVGRGHQPQHF.